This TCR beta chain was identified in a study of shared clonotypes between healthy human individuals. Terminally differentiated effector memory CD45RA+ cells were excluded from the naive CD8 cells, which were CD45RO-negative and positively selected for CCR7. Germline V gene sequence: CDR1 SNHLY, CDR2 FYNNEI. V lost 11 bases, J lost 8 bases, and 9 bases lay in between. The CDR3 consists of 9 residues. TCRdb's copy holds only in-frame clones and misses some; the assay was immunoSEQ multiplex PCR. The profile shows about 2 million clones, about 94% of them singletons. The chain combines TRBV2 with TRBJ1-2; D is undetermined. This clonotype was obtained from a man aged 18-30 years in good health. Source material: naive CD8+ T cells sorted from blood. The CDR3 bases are TGTGCCGGGTCAGACGGCTACACCTTC. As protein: CAGSDGYTF.